The 20 T cell receptor beta chains listed next were all sequenced from one sample in a study of T cell changes during pregnancy in multiple sclerosis. The assay was immunoSEQ multiplex PCR, and TCRdb's table has in-frame clones only and misses some. The data contain approximately 110,000 clones, more than 85% of them seen just once; the ten biggest clones take up less than 4.5%. The sequenced sample was peripheral blood, obtained after pregnancy. These TCRs come from a female donor with multiple sclerosis, enrolled in a pregnancy study.

This clone appeared once. The CDR3 DNA is TGTGCCAGCAGCAAGACAGGGGACCCACAAGAGACCCAGTACTTC. The encoded protein is CASSKTGDPQETQYF. The gene calls are TRBV7-3 and TRBJ2-5; 8 positions match TRBD1. Germline CDR1 and CDR2: SGHTA and FQGTGA. V trimming: 5 bases; J trimming: 2 bases; junction bases outside the gene matches: 7. The CDR3 contains 15 residues.

The chain uses TRBV29-1 and TRBJ1-1; TRBD1 matches 12 bases. Losses at the gene ends were 7 bases for V and 5 bases for J; bases not matched to a gene: 8. This CDR3 contains 14 residues. The germline V gene encodes CDR1 SQVTM and CDR2 ANQGSEA. CDR3 bases: TGCAGCGGTTTCCGGGACAGGGGGCCAACTGAAGCTTTCTTT. As protein: CSGFRDRGPTEAFF.

CDR3 bases: TGTGCCAGCAGCTTAGGCCCGGGGGGGAGGACTGAAGCTTTCTTT. Translation: CASSLGPGGRTEAFF. V usage is TRBV13 and J usage is TRBJ1-1; D perhaps matches TRBD1 (5 bases). Trimming pared 0 bases from V and 5 bases from J, leaving 13 bases between. Germline V gene data show CDR1 as PRHDT and CDR2 as FYEKMQ (reference sequence). This CDR3 is 15 amino acids long.

The chain links TRBV19 to TRBJ2-7; 8 bases map to TRBD2. Losses at the gene ends were 5 bases for V and 0 bases for J; bases not matched to a gene: 12. The CDR3 extends over 17 amino acids. Per germline, CDR1 LNHDA and CDR2 SQIVND (reference sequence). The CDR3 sequence is CASSPQGLEKSSYEQYF. For the CDR3, the DNA is TGTGCCAGTAGTCCCCAGGGACTAGAAAAAAGCTCCTACGAGCAGTACTTC.

V usage is TRBV7-9 and J usage is TRBJ2-7, with 10 nucleotides matching TRBD1. The germline V gene has CDR1 SEHNR and CDR2 FQNEAQ (reference sequence). This CDR3 comprises 15 residues. The junction had 6 bases not matched to a gene; V was cut back by 5 bases and J by 2 bases. CDR3 nucleotides: TGTGCCAGCAGCCTCGGGACAGGGGTCACCTACGAGCAGTACTTC. Amino acid sequence: CASSLGTGVTYEQYF.

The sample holds one count of this clone. The chain is built from TRBV10-3 and TRBJ2-7, with D perhaps matching TRBD2 (7 bases). Trimming shortened V by 0 bases and J by 4 bases, and 16 bases separated the two germline ends. This CDR3 spans 16 amino acids. Germline CDR1 is ENHRY and CDR2 is SYGVKD. In DNA, the CDR3 is TGTGCCATCAGTGAGTCGATAGGTGGGGGGGCGTACGAGCAGTACTTC. This codes for CAISESIGGGAYEQYF.

The chain recombines TRBV6-5 with TRBJ1-1, with TRBD1 matching 9 bases. The CDR3 runs to 15 residues. Germline V lookup: CDR1 MNHEY, CDR2 SVGAGI. J gave up 7 bases and V 5 bases, and 11 bases lay outside the gene matches. The CDR3 protein is CASSTRGTGPIEAFF. The CDR3 DNA reads as TGTGCCAGCAGTACACGGGGGACAGGGCCCATTGAAGCTTTCTTT.

This chain connects TRBV5-6 to TRBJ1-2; weak D call: TRBD1 (6 bases). Trimming left V 7 bases short and J 2 bases short, with 18 bases between. The CDR3 length is 15 residues. Looked up from germline, CDR1 is SGHDT and CDR2 is YYEEEE. Written as DNA, the CDR3 is TGTGCCAGCGGGGTACAGGGCCGGGAAAACTATGGCTACACCTTC. Its protein is CASGVQGRENYGYTF.

The chain uses TRBV27 and TRBJ1-2; D gene ambiguous. The CDR3 loop spans 15 amino acids. Germline V lookup: CDR1 MNHEY, CDR2 SMNVEV (reference sequence). With 0 bases removed from V and 4 bases from J, the gap between germline ends came to 12 bases. As DNA, the CDR3 is TGTGCCAGCAGTTTATCGGGCACCATTGCCTATGGCTACACCTTC. Translation gives CASSLSGTIAYGYTF.

The chain's CDR3 is CSATRGGNTEAFF. CDR3 sequence (DNA): TGCAGCGCCACCCGGGGGGGGAACACTGAAGCTTTCTTT. V gene TRBV29-1 combines with J gene TRBJ1-1; D might be TRBD1 (5 bases). V was cut by 7 bases and J by 1 base, with 13 bases left in between. The CDR3 is 13 residues long. CDR1 is SQVTM and CDR2 is ANQGSEA in the germline V gene.

CDR3 coding DNA: TGTGCCTGGAAAAACTCAGGGTATGGCTACACCTTC. This gives the protein CAWKNSGYGYTF. V gene TRBV30 combines with J gene TRBJ1-2, with D perhaps TRBD1 (5 bases). V was trimmed by 4 bases and J by 5 bases, leaving 11 bases between them. The CDR3 extends over 12 amino acids. Germline V gives CDR1 GTSNPN, CDR2 SVGIG (reference sequence).

CDR3 loop: CASSSTGRDLTNGYTF. In nucleotides, the CDR3 is TGTGCCAGCAGCTCCACCGGGAGGGACCTAACTAATGGCTACACCTTC. The chain combines TRBV7-8 with TRBJ1-2, with D tentatively TRBD1 (5 bases). Deletions cut 4 bases from V and 6 bases from J, with 21 bases between. The V gene's germline CDR1 is SGHVS and CDR2 FQNEAQ. The CDR3 contains 16 residues.

The chain joins TRBV2 to TRBJ1-5; 7 nucleotides match TRBD1. The germline gives CDR1 SNHLY, CDR2 FYNNEI. CDR3 length: 14 amino acids. J lost 1 base, V lost 4 bases, and 1 base had no gene match. The CDR3 DNA sequence: TGTGCCAGCAGTGTACAGGGGAGCAATCAGCCCCAGCATTTT. Translated, it gives CASSVQGSNQPQHF.

This clone was counted once. The chain employs TRBV30 and TRBJ2-7, with 7 bases matching TRBD1. V shed 0 bases, J shed 2 bases, and the junction held 7 bases outside the gene matches. The CDR3 spans 15 residues. Looked up from germline, CDR1 is GTSNPN and CDR2 is SVGIG (reference sequence). CDR3 sequence (DNA): TGTGCCTGGAGTGTACCCGGACAGGCTCCCTACGAGCAGTACTTC. Translated: CAWSVPGQAPYEQYF.

Turning to this clone: Other DNA variants within this sample encode the same CDR3. The genes are TRBV7-9 and TRBJ1-4; the match to TRBD1 covers 9 bases. The CDR3 spans 14 residues. Looked up from germline, CDR1 is SEHNR and CDR2 is FQNEAQ (reference sequence). J lost 5 bases, V lost 3 bases, and 1 base had no gene match. CDR3 loop: CASSLGQGNEKLFF. The CDR3 DNA is TGTGCCAGCAGCTTGGGACAGGGCAATGAAAAACTGTTTTTT.

This clone was counted a few times. J is TRBJ2-2 and V is TRBV9; TRBD2 matches 7 bases. V gave up 3 bases and J gave up 1 base; unmatched junction bases: 3. The CDR3 contains 15 residues. CDR1 and CDR2 (germline): SGDLS, YYNGEE. CDR3 region: CASSGLAKNTGELFF. Written as DNA, the CDR3 is TGTGCCAGCAGCGGACTAGCTAAGAACACCGGGGAGCTGTTTTTT.

The CDR3 spells CASSLSPLSALHF. CDR3 DNA sequence: TGTGCCAGCAGTTTATCGCCGTTGTCGGCCCTCCACTTT. The chain carries TRBV27 and TRBJ1-6; D gene uncertain. CDR1 and CDR2 from the germline V gene are MNHEY and SMNVEV (reference sequence). The CDR3 has 13 amino acids. The V and J ends lost 0 bases and 14 bases respectively, with 11 bases between them.

V is TRBV5-6 and J is TRBJ2-2; 7 positions agree with TRBD2. V trimming: 4 bases; J trimming: 2 bases; junction bases outside the gene matches: 2. This CDR3 is 14 amino acids long. Germline CDR1 SGHDT, CDR2 YYEEEE. CDR3 sequence: CASSSGENTGELFF. CDR3 nucleotide sequence: TGTGCCAGCAGCAGCGGGGAAAACACCGGGGAGCTGTTTTTT.

The genes are TRBV27 and TRBJ2-3; D is perhaps TRBD2 (6 bases). CDR3 size: 12 residues. Trimming took 6 bases from V and 6 from J, leaving 10 bases between them. Germline V lookup: CDR1 MNHEY, CDR2 SMNVEV (reference sequence). The CDR3 is CASSGGYDTQYF. DNA for the CDR3: TGTGCCAGCAGCGGGGGATACGATACGCAGTATTTT.

The chain combines TRBV7-3 with TRBJ2-3; D might be TRBD2 (7 bases). Germline-derived CDR1 and CDR2 are SGHTA and FQGTGA. V lost 6 bases to trimming and J lost 0 bases, with 10 bases between them. The CDR3 runs 14 residues. In DNA, the CDR3 is TGTGCCAGCAGTAGGGGGGGGAGCACAGATACGCAGTATTTT. Amino acids: CASSRGGSTDTQYF.